Below, 11 T cell receptor beta chains from the same sample are listed, as sequenced in a study of siplizumab effects on memory and regulatory T cells. Data came from immunoSEQ multiplex PCR; TCRdb stores just in-frame clones and leaves some out. The sample lists about 64,000 clones, around 96% seen once, with more than 0.075% in the top ten. The sequenced sample consisted of naive CD8+ T cells sorted from blood. The receptors originated from a human donor in good health.

This sequence joins TRBV6-5 and TRBJ2-1; tentative D call: TRBD2 (5 bases). Germline V gene data show CDR1 as MNHEY and CDR2 as SVGAGI. V lost 4 bases to trimming and J lost 0 bases, with 13 bases between them. The CDR3 has 16 amino acids. The CDR3 sequence is CASSSLEGSSYNEQFF. The CDR3 bases are TGTGCCAGCAGTTCCTTAGAGGGAAGCTCCTACAATGAGCAGTTCTTC.

This rearrangement joins TRBV4-2 to TRBJ2-7; the match to TRBD1 covers 7 bases. CDR3 length: 18 residues. The germline CDR1 and CDR2 sequences are LGHNA and YNFKEQ. V was pared by 0 bases and J by 0 bases, with 11 bases of the junction left unmatched. The CDR3 loop is CASSQDWVTGLNSYEQYF. The DNA of the CDR3 is TGTGCCAGCAGCCAAGATTGGGTGACAGGGCTAAACTCCTACGAGCAGTACTTC.

DNA for the CDR3: TGCAGCGACTTGACAGGCGGGAATGAGCAGTTCTTC. Residues: CSDLTGGNEQFF. The V gene is TRBV29-1, the J gene TRBJ2-1; D might be TRBD1 (6 bases). The germline gives CDR1 SQVTM, CDR2 ANQGSEA. Trimming took 7 bases from V and 7 from J, leaving 14 bases between them. The CDR3 has 12 amino acids.

The V gene is TRBV7-6, the J gene TRBJ2-7; 9 nucleotides match TRBD2. This CDR3 comprises 16 residues. Germline-derived CDR1 and CDR2 are SGHVS and FNYEAQ. After removal of 5 bases from V and 6 bases from J, the junction contained 14 bases not matched to a gene. The CDR3 DNA follows: TGTGCCAGCAGCACACTAACCGGGACTAGCTTTACCGAGCAGTACTTC. Translated, it gives CASSTLTGTSFTEQYF.

This clone has a single count. V is TRBV29-1 and J is TRBJ2-5; 7 bases are shared with TRBD2. V shed 5 bases, J shed 13 bases, and the junction held 7 bases outside the gene matches. Germline V gives CDR1 SQVTM, CDR2 ANQGSEA. This CDR3 has 10 residues. The CDR3 protein is CSVTSVIRYF. CDR3 bases: TGCAGCGTTACTAGCGTAATCCGGTACTTC.

This chain links TRBV27 with TRBJ2-7; perhaps TRBD1 as D (6 bases). The V gene's germline CDR1 is MNHEY and CDR2 SMNVEV (reference sequence). The CDR3 spans 13 residues. V was pared by 7 bases and J by 0 bases, with 10 bases between. The CDR3 sequence is CASTPQGSYEQYF. The CDR3 bases are TGTGCCAGCACCCCACAGGGCTCCTACGAGCAGTACTTC.

A single count supports this clone. This sequence joins TRBV5-6 and TRBJ1-2; 8 positions agree with TRBD1. After removal of 4 bases from V and 3 bases from J, the junction contained 8 bases not matched to a gene. The germline V gene encodes CDR1 SGHDT and CDR2 YYEEEE. This CDR3 has 15 residues. The CDR3 is CASSLQGVRDYGYTF. As DNA, the CDR3 is TGTGCCAGCAGCCTACAGGGGGTCCGGGACTATGGCTACACCTTC.

The chain uses TRBV27 and TRBJ2-4; D is unclear. The ends were cut back, 4 bases at V and 4 bases at J, with 11 bases in the middle. The germline V gene encodes CDR1 MNHEY and CDR2 SMNVEV (reference sequence). The CDR3 runs to 14 residues. The CDR3 protein is CASSSRDGKNIQYF. CDR3 DNA: TGTGCCAGCAGTTCACGAGACGGAAAAAACATTCAGTACTTC.

The chain has TRBV6-5 and TRBJ1-3; no definite D call. The CDR3 spans 14 residues. Trimming took 4 bases from V and 3 from J, leaving 10 bases between them. CDR1 and CDR2 from the germline V gene are MNHEY and SVGAGI. Here the CDR3 DNA reads TGTGCCAGCAGTTTCGGAGGAAATGGAAACACCATATATTTT. Encoded protein: CASSFGGNGNTIYF.

The gene calls are TRBV19 and TRBJ1-1, with a weak D call TRBD1 (5 bases). The V end lost 11 bases, the J end lost 8 bases, and 18 bases lay between the germline ends. Per germline, CDR1 LNHDA and CDR2 SQIVND (reference sequence). This CDR3 has 12 amino acids. CDR3: CASQGPWGEAFF. The CDR3 bases are TGTGCCTCCCAGGGCCCCTGGGGGGAAGCTTTCTTT.

The chain couples TRBV5-6 to TRBJ1-3, with unresolved D. Between the trimmed V and J ends, which lost 2 bases and 7 bases, there was a span of 16 bases. The V gene's germline CDR1 is SGHDT and CDR2 YYEEEE. The CDR3 has 15 amino acids. CDR3 amino acids: CASSFPEGFENTIYF. The CDR3 DNA reads as TGTGCCAGCAGCTTCCCGGAAGGGTTTGAGAACACCATATATTTT.